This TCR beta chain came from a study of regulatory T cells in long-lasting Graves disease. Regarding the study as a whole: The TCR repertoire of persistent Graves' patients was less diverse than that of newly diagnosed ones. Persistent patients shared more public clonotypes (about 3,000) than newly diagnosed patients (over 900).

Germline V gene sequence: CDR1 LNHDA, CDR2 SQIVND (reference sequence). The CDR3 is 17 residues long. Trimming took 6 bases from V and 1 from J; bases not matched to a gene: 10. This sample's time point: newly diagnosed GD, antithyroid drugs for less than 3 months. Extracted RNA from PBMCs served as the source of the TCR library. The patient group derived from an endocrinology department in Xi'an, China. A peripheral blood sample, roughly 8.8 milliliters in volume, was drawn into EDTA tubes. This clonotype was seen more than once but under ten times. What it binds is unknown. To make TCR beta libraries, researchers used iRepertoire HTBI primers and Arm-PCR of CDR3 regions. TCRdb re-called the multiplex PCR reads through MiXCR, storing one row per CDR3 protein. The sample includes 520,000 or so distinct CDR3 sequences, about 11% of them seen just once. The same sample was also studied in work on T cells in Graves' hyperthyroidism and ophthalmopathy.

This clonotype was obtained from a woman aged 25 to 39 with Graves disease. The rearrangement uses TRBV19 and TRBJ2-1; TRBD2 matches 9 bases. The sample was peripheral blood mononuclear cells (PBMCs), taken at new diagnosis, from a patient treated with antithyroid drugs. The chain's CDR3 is CASSQTSGFSSYNEQFF. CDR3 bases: TGTGCCAGTAGCCAAACTAGCGGGTTCTCGTCCTACAATGAGCAGTTCTTC.